The sequence of this T cell receptor beta chain was determined in a study of T cell repertoires in cytomegalovirus infection. Background on the study: Based on public TCR beta signatures, there were indications of CMV infection and of a matching HLA type.

Notes on the study in general: Cumulative frequency of public TCR beta families picked out carriers of CMV plus the relevant HLA.

TCRdb itself ran the reads through MiXCR, one entry per CDR3 protein. This table holds hundreds of thousands of distinct CDR3 sequences, more than 20% found once. In this sample, this clonotype turned up a few times. The antigen is not known. V was clipped by 5 bases and J by 2 bases, with 14 bases between them. Germline V gives CDR1 MDHEN, CDR2 SYDVKM. The CDR3 runs 15 residues. The receptor comes from a human donor in good health (CMV status not recorded). Some clones in this sample may be carry-over from other donors' samples. The rearrangement links TRBV28 to TRBJ2-3; tentatively, D is TRBD1 (6 bases). The specimen sequenced was CD8+ T cells from PBMCs. The CDR3 loop reads CASSAGVSFTDTQYF. The CDR3 DNA reads as TGTGCCAGCAGTGCAGGGGTCTCTTTCACAGATACGCAGTATTTT.